A single sample gave rise to the 21 T cell receptor beta chains below, sequenced in a study of T-cell reconstitution after alpha-beta-depleted transplantation in children. Unique molecular identifiers were used to barcode this TCRbeta library. TCRdb reanalysed the PCR reads using MiXCR and keeps one entry per CDR3 protein. The table lists approximately 190,000 distinct CDR3 sequences, under 8.5% of them singletons. The sequenced sample was PBMCs, mostly from graft donor cells, obtained 360 days after TCRalphabeta/CD19-depleted stem cell transplant. These receptors were taken from a male patient between 2 and 10 years old who had a stem cell transplant for acute myeloid leukemia, so the T cells may come from the graft donor.

This chain uses TRBV25-1 with TRBJ2-3; D is undetermined. This CDR3 region has 13 residues. Deletions cut 10 bases from V and 3 bases from J, with 14 bases between. The germline V gene encodes CDR1 MGHDK and CDR2 SYGVNS. CDR3 nucleotides: TGTGCCACCCAGTCTATGGGTACAGATACGCAGTATTTT. Protein: CATQSMGTDTQYF.

This chain joins TRBV29-1 and TRBJ1-2; D gene ambiguous. Trimming stripped 2 bases from V and 0 bases from J, with 10 bases between. The CDR3 is 14 residues long. The germline V gene has CDR1 SQVTM and CDR2 ANQGSEA. The CDR3 DNA is TGCAGCGTTGAAAGGCGGTTAGCTAACTATGGCTACACCTTC. Protein: CSVERRLANYGYTF.

The chain couples TRBV29-1 to TRBJ2-7; 10 positions match TRBD1. The CDR3 has 14 residues. V trimming: 7 bases; J trimming: 0 bases; junction bases outside the gene matches: 6. CDR1 SQVTM and CDR2 ANQGSEA come from the germline V gene. The CDR3 region is CSALDRGGSYEQYF. The CDR3 nucleotides are TGCAGCGCCTTGGACAGGGGGGGCTCCTACGAGCAGTACTTC.

This clonotype showed up just a few times. This chain connects TRBV18 to TRBJ1-1; 10 bases map to TRBD1. This CDR3 comprises 12 residues. V gave up 3 bases and J gave up 11 bases; unmatched junction bases: 3. In germline, CDR1 is KGHSH, CDR2 LQKENI. CDR3 in amino acids: CASSPGTGVAFF. In nucleotides, the CDR3 is TGTGCCAGCTCACCCGGGACAGGGGTCGCTTTCTTT.

This clonotype was found a few times. The chain has TRBV6-5 and TRBJ2-7; the D call may be TRBD1 or TRBD2 (5 bases each). Trimming stripped 2 bases from V and 0 bases from J, with 11 bases between. The CDR3 covers 15 residues. CDR1 is MNHEY and CDR2 is SVGAGI in the germline V gene. CDR3 nucleotides: TGTGCCAGCAGTTACCGGGGCGCAAGCTCCTACGAGCAGTACTTC. It translates to CASSYRGASSYEQYF.

The sample holds a few counts of this clonotype. CDR3 amino acids: CASSFRGHSISLHF. CDR3 DNA: TGTGCCAGCAGTTTTAGGGGACACTCGATATCCCTCCACTTT. The genes are TRBV12-3 or TRBV12-4 and TRBJ1-6, with D tentatively TRBD1 (6 bases). The CDR3 length is 14 residues. V was clipped by 3 bases and J by 14 bases, with 17 bases between them.

This clonotype was found once. This chain connects TRBV24-1 to TRBJ2-5; TRBD2 matches 9 bases. The CDR3 consists of 16 residues. Germline V lookup: CDR1 KGHDR, CDR2 SFDVKD. V lost 7 bases, J lost 5 bases, and 13 bases stayed unmatched. In DNA, the CDR3 is TGTGCCACCAGAGACCCAGGGGGGACTAGCCCCGAGACCCAGTACTTC. Translation gives CATRDPGGTSPETQYF.

The chain recombines TRBV7-2 with TRBJ1-3, with D tentatively TRBD1 (5 bases). The CDR3 is 16 residues long. The germline V and J ends were trimmed by 5 bases and 0 bases, with 14 bases remaining between them. Looked up from germline, CDR1 is SGHTA and CDR2 is FQGNSA. The CDR3: CASSPGGEHSGNTIYF. The CDR3 DNA sequence: TGTGCCAGCAGCCCGGGGGGGGAACACTCTGGAAACACCATATATTTT.

This clonotype came up a few times. The gene calls are TRBV15 and TRBJ1-6; D gene uncertain. CDR1 is LNHNV, CDR2 YYDKDF, per germline (reference sequence). The ends were cut back, 1 base at V and 9 bases at J, with 22 bases in the middle. CDR3 length: 18 amino acids. As DNA, the CDR3 is TGTGCCACCAGCAGAGTGGTTTTGCGGCAGAACTGGGGTTCACCCCTCCACTTT. Encoded protein: CATSRVVLRQNWGSPLHF.

This clonotype showed up just a few times. This chain links TRBV10-2 with TRBJ1-1, with D uncertain. Trimming cost V 6 bases and J 6 bases, with 14 bases left between them. Germline CDR1 WSHSY, CDR2 SAAADI. This CDR3 contains 13 residues. CDR3 protein: CASRSRILPEAFF. CDR3 coding DNA: TGCGCCAGCAGAAGCCGGATCCTCCCTGAAGCTTTCTTT.

This rearrangement joins TRBV9 to TRBJ1-3; D not resolved. The germline V gene encodes CDR1 SGDLS and CDR2 YYNGEE. The CDR3 totals 15 residues. V lost 1 base and J 3 bases, leaving 11 bases between the germline ends. In DNA form, the CDR3 reads TGTGCCAGCAGCGTAACCGGGCGAGATGGAAACACCATATATTTT. Encoded protein: CASSVTGRDGNTIYF.

This clonotype appeared many times. The V call is TRBV9, the J call TRBJ2-1; 7 bases are shared with TRBD2. The CDR3 is made up of 15 amino acids. Germline values: CDR1 SGDLS, CDR2 YYNGEE. Trimming cost V 5 bases and J 3 bases; bases outside gene matches: 8. DNA of the CDR3: TGTGCCAGCAGTGTGAGTTCTAGCGGCTACAATGAGCAGTTCTTC. Its translation is CASSVSSSGYNEQFF. Drawing the rest from reference TRBV9 and TRBJ2-1, the complete variable domain is DSGVTQTPKHLITATGQRVTLRCSPRSGDLSVYWYQQSLDQGLQFLIQYYNGEERAKGNILERFSAQQFPDLHSELNLSSLELGDSALYFCASSVSSSGYNEQFFGPGTRLTVL.

This clonotype was picked up many times. The genes are TRBV10-3 and TRBJ2-5; TRBD2 agrees at 9 bases. CDR1 and CDR2 from the germline V gene are ENHRY and SYGVKD. The CDR3 contains 12 residues. With 10 bases clipped from V and 5 bases from J, the junction kept 5 bases outside the gene matches. CDR3 in amino acids: CATSGAQETQYF. DNA for the CDR3: TGTGCCACTAGCGGGGCACAGGAGACCCAGTACTTC.

This clonotype has only a few counts. The chain joins TRBV7-8 to TRBJ2-1; no reliable D call. Germline V gene data show CDR1 as SGHVS and CDR2 as FQNEAQ. The CDR3 runs 13 residues. Trimming removed 2 bases from V and 5 bases from J, with 7 bases in between. The CDR3 nucleotides are TGTGCCAGCAGCTTATCCCTAGACAATGAGCAGTTCTTC. Its translation: CASSLSLDNEQFF.

The table lists this clonotype with many counts. The chain recombines TRBV20-1 with TRBJ2-7; D possibly corresponds to TRBD2 (6 bases). The ends were cut back, 0 bases at V and 2 bases at J, with 11 bases in the middle. There are 14 residues in the CDR3. From germline, CDR1 is DFQATT and CDR2 SNEGSKA (reference sequence). In DNA, the CDR3 is TGCAGTGCTAGAGAGGGGGGACTCCCCTACGAGCAGTACTTC. Its translation is CSAREGGLPYEQYF.

The genes are TRBV7-2 and TRBJ2-7; no clear D. Per the germline V gene, CDR1 is SGHTA and CDR2 is FQGNSA. CDR3 length: 14 residues. Trimming left V 2 bases short and J 0 bases short, with 8 bases between. CDR3 in DNA: TGTGCCAGCAGCTTACGCAGGAGCTCCTACGAGCAGTACTTC. Translating it yields CASSLRRSSYEQYF.

This clonotype was seen a few times. The CDR3 here is CSARDLGPNEKLFF. As DNA, the CDR3 is TGCAGTGCTAGAGACCTGGGCCCCAATGAAAAACTGTTTTTT. The rearrangement links TRBV20-1 to TRBJ1-4; D remains unclear. Germline assignment: CDR1 DFQATT and CDR2 SNEGSKA (reference sequence). Trimming took off 0 bases at V and 5 bases at J, with 10 bases between the two ends. This CDR3 has 14 amino acids.

V gene TRBV29-1 combines with J gene TRBJ2-5; 11 nucleotides agree with TRBD2. Germline values: CDR1 SQVTM, CDR2 ANQGSEA. There are 17 residues in the CDR3. The J segment lost 3 bases and the V segment lost 3 bases, leaving 12 bases of the junction unmatched. CDR3 in DNA: TGCAGCGTTGACGGACTAGCGGGTAACTATTTGGAAGAGACCCAGTACTTC. Protein product: CSVDGLAGNYLEETQYF. Looking up the rest from reference TRBV29-1 and TRBJ2-5 gives the full variable domain: SAVISQKPSRDICQRGTSLTIQCQVDSQVTMMFWYRQQPGQSLTLIATANQGSEATYESGFVIDKFPISRPNLTFSTLTVSNMSPEDSSIYLCSVDGLAGNYLEETQYFGPGTRLLVL.

The J gene is TRBJ2-7, the V gene TRBV13; possible D gene TRBD1, 7 bases. Germline V gene data show CDR1 as PRHDT and CDR2 as FYEKMQ (reference sequence). The CDR3 sequence is 15 residues long. The V end was cut by 5 bases, the J end by 4 bases, with 18 bases between. The CDR3 here is CASSLEGQGVYEQYF. The CDR3, as DNA: TGTGCCAGCAGCCTGGAGGGGCAGGGGGTATACGAGCAGTACTTC.

The rearrangement uses TRBV20-1 and TRBJ2-5; no clear D. The CDR3 covers 16 residues. CDR1 is DFQATT, CDR2 SNEGSKA, per germline (reference sequence). V was shortened by 4 bases and J by 1 base, with 19 bases between the two germline ends. CDR3: CSATHPRRVSQETQYF. The CDR3 bases are TGCAGTGCTACGCACCCCCGGAGAGTAAGCCAAGAGACCCAGTACTTC.

There are many counts of this clonotype. This rearrangement joins TRBV29-1 to TRBJ2-7; 11 nucleotides align to TRBD2. This CDR3 has 13 residues. CDR1 and CDR2 from the germline V gene are SQVTM and ANQGSEA. The J segment lost 1 base and the V segment lost 7 bases, leaving 3 bases of the junction unmatched. Here the CDR3 DNA reads TGCAGCGCCCTAGCGGGAGGTTCCTACGAGCAGTACTTC. Amino acid sequence: CSALAGGSYEQYF.